This T cell receptor beta chain was recorded in a study of blood T cell repertoires in COVID-19. The sample holds a few counts of this clone. TCRdb keeps only in-frame clones here, not all; method: immunoSEQ multiplex PCR. The sample lists more than 200,000 clones; about 86% were seen once. Germline V CDR1 and CDR2: SGHTS, YDEGEE. Unmatched junction bases numbered 11, after V lost 4 bases and J lost 16 bases. The CDR3 totals 12 residues. This TCR derives from a man older than 75 with acute or convalescent COVID-19. The sample was peripheral blood. The chain links TRBV5-8 to TRBJ2-1; 7 bases are shared with TRBD2. The CDR3, as DNA: TGTGCCAGCAGCCTTACCCGGCGGGGGAAATTCTTC. This gives the protein CASSLTRRGKFF.